These 26 T cell receptor beta chains were sequenced from one sample in a study of T cell repertoires in cytomegalovirus infection. From the reads, TCRdb called clonotypes with MiXCR, one entry per CDR3 protein. The table lists around 440,000 distinct CDR3 sequences, over 9% of them singletons. What was sequenced was PBMCs. The source is a human donor in good health (CMV status not recorded). Some clones in this sample may be carry-over from other donors' samples.

The chain uses TRBV20-1 and TRBJ1-3; D is uncertain. Germline assignment: CDR1 DFQATT and CDR2 SNEGSKA (reference sequence). Trimming shortened V by 5 bases and J by 4 bases, and 15 bases separated the two germline ends. The CDR3 extends over 14 amino acids. This CDR3 is CSAHRPLGGNTIYF. CDR3 in DNA: TGCAGTGCTCACCGACCCTTGGGGGGAAACACCATATATTTT.

This clonotype appeared many times. V usage is TRBV7-8 and J usage is TRBJ2-1, with a weak D call TRBD2 (6 bases). Germline-derived CDR1 and CDR2 are SGHVS and FQNEAQ. Trimming removed 3 bases from V and 5 bases from J, with 20 bases in between. This CDR3 spans 17 amino acids. In nucleotides, the CDR3 is TGTGCCAGCAGCTTCCTCACGGGAGCACCGAGGGACAATGAGCAGTTCTTC. Protein product: CASSFLTGAPRDNEQFF.

In its sample, this clonotype was seen a few times. J is TRBJ2-3 and V is TRBV27, with no clear D. The CDR3 is 16 residues long. V gave up 5 bases and J gave up 2 bases, with 17 bases separating them. Germline CDR1 and CDR2: MNHEY and SMNVEV (reference sequence). DNA of the CDR3: TGTGCCAGCAGTATCATCCCAGGTTTTGCCACAGATACGCAGTATTTT. The encoded protein is CASSIIPGFATDTQYF.

This clonotype was observed many times. The chain links TRBV15 to TRBJ2-3, with TRBD2 identical over 10 bases. CDR1 LNHNV and CDR2 YYDKDF come from the germline V gene (reference sequence). The V segment lost 0 bases and the J segment 1 base; nucleotides outside the gene matches: 1. The CDR3 extends over 16 amino acids. CDR3 loop: CATSREAGGRTDTQYF. For the CDR3, the DNA is TGTGCCACCAGCAGAGAAGCGGGGGGGCGCACAGATACGCAGTATTTT.

The table lists this clonotype with many counts. This chain joins TRBV7-2 and TRBJ1-1; TRBD1 is a possible D gene (5 bases). V was shortened by 2 bases and J by 5 bases, with 12 bases between the two germline ends. Germline V gives CDR1 SGHTA, CDR2 FQGNSA. CDR3 length: 14 residues. The CDR3 bases are TGTGCCAGCAGCTTACTGGGGCGGGAGACTGAAGCTTTCTTT. Translation gives CASSLLGRETEAFF. The full variable domain, with the rest looked up from reference TRBV7-2 and TRBJ1-1, is GAGVSQSPSNKVTEKGKDVELRCDPISGHTALYWYRQSLGQGLEFLIYFQGNSAPDKSGLPSDRFSAERTGGSVSTLTIQRTQQEDSAVYLCASSLLGRETEAFFGQGTRLTVV.

This clonotype occurred many times. The J gene is TRBJ2-7, the V gene TRBV6-5; 7 nucleotides agree with TRBD1. The germline V gene encodes CDR1 MNHEY and CDR2 SVGAGI. The V segment lost 6 bases and the J segment 0 bases; nucleotides outside the gene matches: 8. The CDR3 has 15 residues. The CDR3, as DNA: TGTGCCAGCAGACGATCGGACAGGAACTCCTACGAGCAGTACTTC. It codes for CASRRSDRNSYEQYF.

The chain joins TRBV7-4 to TRBJ2-7; possibly TRBD1 or TRBD2 for D (5 bases each). In germline, CDR1 is SGHVT, CDR2 SQSDAQ. The CDR3 spans 15 residues. Trimming took 5 bases from V and 1 from J, leaving 15 bases between them. The CDR3 DNA follows: TGTGCCAGCAGCAACGGGGACGGCGCTTCCTACGAGCAGTACTTC. This codes for CASSNGDGASYEQYF.

V gene TRBV5-1 combines with J gene TRBJ1-4; perhaps TRBD1 as D (5 bases). This CDR3 has 15 amino acids. Trimming left V 7 bases short and J 0 bases short, with 13 bases between. CDR1 SGHRS and CDR2 YFSETQ come from the germline V gene. The CDR3 spells CASRPDSATNEKLFF. Written as DNA, the CDR3 is TGCGCCAGCCGTCCTGACAGTGCAACTAATGAAAAACTGTTTTTT.

This chain uses TRBV4-2 with TRBJ2-5, with 9 bases lining up with TRBD2. The CDR3 has 19 amino acids. CDR1 is LGHNA and CDR2 is YNFKEQ in the germline V gene. With 5 bases clipped from V and 1 base from J, the junction kept 17 bases outside the gene matches. CDR3 sequence reads: CASSTYKSSGNTAQETQYF. DNA of the CDR3: TGTGCCAGCAGCACCTATAAATCTAGCGGGAACACGGCCCAAGAGACCCAGTACTTC.

This clonotype was detected many times. The chain is built from TRBV11-3 and TRBJ2-3; tentative D call: TRBD1 (5 bases). V was pared by 3 bases and J by 5 bases, with 12 bases between. CDR1 and CDR2 (germline): SGHNT, YENEEA. The CDR3 has 14 residues. CDR3 residues: CASSFNQGLDTQYF. The CDR3 nucleotides are TGTGCCAGCAGCTTCAATCAGGGCCTAGATACGCAGTATTTT.

In its sample, this clonotype was seen many times. The chain carries TRBV7-2 and TRBJ2-3, with TRBD2 identical over 16 bases. The CDR3 has 17 amino acids. Per germline, CDR1 SGHTA and CDR2 FQGNSA. V shed 9 bases and J 1 base; nucleotides not matched to a gene: 7. CDR3 sequence reads: CASSGLAGGRGTDTQYF. In DNA form, the CDR3 reads TGTGCCAGTTCGGGACTAGCGGGAGGGCGTGGCACAGATACGCAGTATTTT.

The rearrangement joins TRBV28 to TRBJ2-6; no clear D gene. This CDR3 is 15 amino acids long. Trimming took off 5 bases at V and 2 bases at J, with 10 bases between the two ends. Per germline, CDR1 MDHEN and CDR2 SYDVKM. The CDR3 reads CASSPLGPGANVLTF. CDR3 coding DNA: TGTGCCAGCAGTCCGCTCGGGCCTGGGGCCAACGTCCTGACTTTC.

This clonotype has a count of ten or more. V gene TRBV7-6 combines with J gene TRBJ1-1; a weak D match, TRBD1 (5 bases). Germline V gene sequence: CDR1 SGHVS, CDR2 FNYEAQ. The CDR3 loop spans 14 amino acids. Between the trimmed V and J ends, which lost 5 bases and 3 bases, there was a span of 13 bases. CDR3: CASSRPGEYTEAFF. The DNA of the CDR3 is TGTGCCAGCAGCCGCCCGGGGGAGTACACTGAAGCTTTCTTT.

This clonotype was observed at least ten times. The V and J genes are TRBV18 and TRBJ2-3, with a tentative D call TRBD2 (6 bases). CDR1 and CDR2 (germline): KGHSH, LQKENI. The CDR3 is 14 amino acids. The germline V and J ends were trimmed by 6 bases and 3 bases, with 13 bases remaining between them. CDR3 coding DNA: TGTGCCAGCTCTCCGGGAGTAAGAACAGATACGCAGTATTTT. This gives the protein CASSPGVRTDTQYF.

This clonotype was seen ten or more times. The chain recombines TRBV28 with TRBJ2-1, with 7 bases aligning to TRBD1. V lost 1 base, J lost 5 bases, and 8 bases stayed unmatched. This CDR3 is 16 amino acids long. The germline V gene encodes CDR1 MDHEN and CDR2 SYDVKM. The CDR3 region is CASSLFYRGKHNEQFF. The CDR3 coding sequence is TGTGCCAGCAGTTTATTTTACAGGGGAAAACACAATGAGCAGTTCTTC.

The J gene is TRBJ2-7, the V gene TRBV29-1, with D perhaps TRBD1 (5 bases). Germline lookup yields CDR1 SQVTM and CDR2 ANQGSEA. The CDR3 extends over 11 amino acids. V was cut by 6 bases and J by 2 bases, with 8 bases left in between. Written as DNA, the CDR3 is TGCAGCGTGCAGGGCACCTACGAGCAGTACTTC. This sequence encodes CSVQGTYEQYF.

This clonotype occurred many times. The CDR3 sequence: CASRGTEYQPQHF. The CDR3 coding sequence is TGTGCCAGCAGAGGGACAGAGTATCAGCCCCAGCATTTT. The chain links TRBV7-3 to TRBJ1-5, with TRBD1 identical over 7 bases. The germline CDR1 and CDR2 sequences are SGHTA and FQGTGA. J lost 5 bases, V lost 6 bases, and 4 bases had no gene match. This CDR3 region has 13 residues.

This clonotype appeared many times. V and J are TRBV19 and TRBJ2-3; 8 bases map to TRBD2. The CDR3 runs 16 residues. The trim removed 3 bases at V and 0 bases at J, leaving 5 bases unmatched. In germline, CDR1 is LNHDA, CDR2 SQIVND (reference sequence). The CDR3 DNA reads TGTGCCAGTAGTATTGCGGCTAGCGGGAGCACAGATACGCAGTATTTT. Its translation: CASSIAASGSTDTQYF.

Ten or more counts support this clonotype. V and J are TRBV7-9 and TRBJ2-7; D possibly uses TRBD1 or TRBD2 (7 bases each). Germline CDR1 and CDR2: SEHNR and FQNEAQ (reference sequence). The CDR3 loop spans 15 amino acids. V lost 3 bases and J 3 bases, leaving 15 bases between the germline ends. The CDR3 loop reads CASSFGQGGIYEQYF. The CDR3 DNA is TGTGCCAGCAGCTTCGGGCAGGGGGGGATCTACGAGCAGTACTTC.

Many counts were recorded for this clonotype. The V call is TRBV5-1, the J call TRBJ2-5; the D gene is possibly TRBD2 (5 bases). The CDR3 is 16 amino acids. V was trimmed by 0 bases and J by 1 base, leaving 13 bases between them. Germline loops: CDR1 SGHRS, CDR2 YFSETQ. CDR3 DNA sequence: TGCGCCAGCAGCTTGGACGGGATATCTCTCCAAGAGACCCAGTACTTC. Amino acid sequence: CASSLDGISLQETQYF.

This rearrangement joins TRBV11-2 to TRBJ1-1; 8 bases are shared with TRBD1. Trimming removed 0 bases from V and 5 bases from J; junction bases left unmatched: 5. The germline CDR1 and CDR2 sequences are SGHAT and FQNNGV. CDR3 length: 15 residues. The CDR3 region has the DNA TGTGCCAGCAGCTTAGATTGGACAGGGAGTACTGAAGCTTTCTTT. Amino acid sequence: CASSLDWTGSTEAFF.

This clonotype was observed many times. The gene calls are TRBV14 and TRBJ1-2; D might be TRBD1 (6 bases). V lost 1 base and J lost 11, with 23 bases in between. This CDR3 has 16 residues. Per germline, CDR1 SGHDN and CDR2 FVKESK. This CDR3 reads CASSQGTASWAMRYTF. Written as DNA, the CDR3 is TGTGCCAGCAGCCAAGGGACAGCAAGCTGGGCTATGCGTTACACCTTC. Filled out from reference TRBV14 and TRBJ1-2, the complete variable domain reads EAGVTQFPSHSVIEKGQTVTLRCDPISGHDNLYWYRRVMGKEIKFLLHFVKESKQDESGMPNNRFLAERTGGTYSTLKVQPAELEDSGVYFCASSQGTASWAMRYTFGSGTRLTVV.

The rearrangement links TRBV30 to TRBJ2-1; D perhaps matches TRBD2 (6 bases). Germline CDR1 reads GTSNPN; CDR2 reads SVGIG (reference sequence). V lost 0 bases and J lost 3, with 9 bases in between. The CDR3 consists of 14 residues. The CDR3 here is CAWSVTGVYNEQFF. The CDR3 nucleotides read TGTGCCTGGAGTGTAACGGGAGTCTACAATGAGCAGTTCTTC.

This clonotype was seen repeatedly, ten times or more. The rearrangement links TRBV6-2 or TRBV6-3 to TRBJ1-1, with no clear D. The CDR3 extends over 12 amino acids. Germline V lookup: CDR1 MNHEY, CDR2 SVGEGT. Trimming took 4 bases from V and 6 from J, leaving 9 bases between them. The CDR3 nucleotides are TGTGCCAGCAGTTGGGCCCGCGCTGAAGCTTTCTTT. Translated, it gives CASSWARAEAFF.

This clonotype came up many times. The rearrangement uses TRBV20-1 and TRBJ2-5, with TRBD2 matching over 10 bases. The junction had 8 bases not matched to a gene; V was cut back by 3 bases and J by 4 bases. Per germline, CDR1 DFQATT and CDR2 SNEGSKA (reference sequence). The CDR3 has 15 amino acids. The CDR3 reads CSASGNLAGAETQYF. For the CDR3, the DNA is TGCAGTGCTAGTGGCAACCTAGCGGGAGCAGAGACCCAGTACTTC.

The V and J genes are TRBV5-1 and TRBJ2-3; possibly TRBD2 for D (5 bases). The CDR3 has 14 residues. The V and J ends lost 1 base and 5 bases respectively, with 11 bases between them. CDR1 and CDR2 from the germline V gene are SGHRS and YFSETQ. The CDR3 DNA is TGCGCCAGCAGCTTGTATGAAGGGAGAGATACGCAGTATTTT. This sequence encodes CASSLYEGRDTQYF.